The clone carrying this T cell receptor (beta chain) appeared many times. What it binds is not known. V was shortened by 7 bases and J by 8 bases, with 17 bases between the two germline ends. Germline V gene data show CDR1 as MNHNS and CDR2 as SASEGT. There are 14 residues in the CDR3. Whole-study findings and limits: Tumor Treg TCRs overlapped most with tumor naive CD4+ cells. The larger cohort examined one V-J beta rearrangement, not whole repertoires.

Tregs were sorted as CD4+CD25+CD127-/low cells. Constant-region reverse primers amplified full-length variable regions, followed by semi-nested Nested Universal Primer A PCR. TCRdb passed the 5' RACE reads through MiXCR, listing each CDR3 protein once. The profile shows tens of thousands of distinct CDR3 sequences, roughly 28% of them singletons. Sequencing was done on a sample of tumor-infiltrating Tregs sorted from the breast tumor. This clonotype originated in a female donor with breast cancer. The chain couples TRBV6-1 to TRBJ1-4; D not certain. The DNA for the CDR3 is TGTGCCAGCACCTTTTGGACCGAAGGAGAAAAACTGTTTTTT. Translated, it gives CASTFWTEGEKLFF.